The following is a T cell receptor beta chain sequence with its context. Data came from immunoSEQ multiplex PCR; TCRdb stores just in-frame clones and leaves some out. This table has tens of thousands of clones, about 87% appearing once. At colonoscopy, a blood sample was also collected. This sample stems from a study of pediatric ulcerative colitis. Sequencing was done on a sample of blood. This clonotype originated in a boy between 10 and 17 years old who was a control in a study of pediatric ulcerative colitis.

Written as DNA, the CDR3 is TGTGCCATCCGACAGGGTCAGAACCTTCTATATGGCTACACCTTC. Amino acid sequence: CAIRQGQNLLYGYTF. J is TRBJ1-2 and V is TRBV10-3; TRBD1 agrees at 7 bases. Germline V gives CDR1 ENHRY, CDR2 SYGVKD. The CDR3 is 15 amino acids. V shed 8 bases, J shed 5 bases, and the junction held 14 bases outside the gene matches.